This TCR beta chain was recorded in a study of cytomegalovirus exposure and HLA in healthy donors. On the study more broadly: Unique TCRs numbering some 80 million, obtained from HLA-typed donors, made up an early data release. Broader study findings: Further analysis was carried out later, and it showed several of the most significant clusters appearing linked to common viral pathogens.

Looked up from germline, CDR1 is MDHEN and CDR2 is SYDVKM. Trimming took 3 bases from V and 4 from J; bases not matched to a gene: 12. The CDR3 is 17 residues long. PCR used 60 Vbeta primers and 13 Jbeta primers. The table came from immunoSEQ multiplex PCR; TCRdb's copy has only in-frame clones and leaves some out. The sample records under 150,000 clones, more than 60% being singletons. The count of this clone is one. Its antigen remains unidentified. The TCR originated in a woman aged 50 to 60 in good health and CMV-seropositive. Sequencing used PBMCs. V gene TRBV28 combines with J gene TRBJ1-2, with TRBD1 matching 9 bases. This CDR3 reads CASSLALNRGHRYGYTF. CDR3 sequence (DNA): TGTGCCAGCAGTTTGGCCTTAAACAGGGGGCATCGCTATGGCTACACCTTC.